These 25 T cell receptor beta chains originate from one sample sequenced in a study of T-cell memory formation after mild COVID-19 (dated by TCRdb to the early 2020s). Library method: 5' RACE. The instrument given in TCRdb is Illumina NovaSeq 6000. TCRdb trimmed the raw reads at Q25, called clones with MiXCR and kept productive beta chains. Identical CDR3 protein sequences are pooled into one entry, listed with their most common genes and DNA. The sample yields more than 250,000 distinct CDR3 sequences; around 17% were counted once. The ten largest make up 20% to 25% of the sample. Sequencing was done on a sample of PBMCs or a T cell subset sorted from them (not recorded which). Receptor source: a man younger than 35 who had mild COVID-19 (a few samples of this study predate the infection). The sample titles of this study are shuffled in the database, so cell type and time point are left out; the donor was told from shared clones.

This clonotype was seen more than once but under ten times. The genes are TRBV5-1 and TRBJ2-3; D is ambiguous. This CDR3 is 14 amino acids long. Per the germline V gene, CDR1 is SGHRS and CDR2 is YFSETQ. Trimming removed 0 bases at V and 0 bases at J, with 5 bases between. The CDR3 sequence is CASSLGVSTDTQYF. CDR3 nucleotide sequence: TGCGCCAGCAGCTTGGGTGTCAGCACAGATACGCAGTATTTT.

This clonotype was seen only once. CDR3 nucleotide sequence: TGTGCCAGCAGTTTTCTTTCCGGTCAGCCCCAGCATTTT. Its translation: CASSFLSGQPQHF. The chain employs TRBV12-3 or TRBV12-4 and TRBJ1-5, with no clear D. The CDR3 runs 13 residues. The V and J ends lost 3 bases and 6 bases respectively, with 9 bases between them.

This clonotype showed up many times. The chain links TRBV4-2 to TRBJ1-5; possible D gene TRBD1, 5 bases. CDR1 is LGHNA, CDR2 YNFKEQ, per germline. V lost 0 bases and J lost 7, with 10 bases in between. This CDR3 contains 14 residues. As DNA, the CDR3 is TGTGCCAGCAGCCAAGAGCAGGGAGACCAGCCCCAGCATTTT. It encodes CASSQEQGDQPQHF.

This clonotype has more than one count but fewer than ten. V is TRBV4-3 and J is TRBJ2-5; D is possibly TRBD1 (5 bases). The CDR3 totals 15 residues. In germline, CDR1 is LGHNA, CDR2 YSLEER. V was shortened by 0 bases and J by 5 bases, with 13 bases between the two germline ends. The CDR3, as DNA: TGCGCCAGCAGCCAAGATGCCCGGAAGGGGGAGACCCAGTACTTC. As protein: CASSQDARKGETQYF.

Of note for this clonotype: Just one base apart from a much larger clone, this may be a read error. The genes are TRBV7-8 and TRBJ2-7, with no clear D. The germline gives CDR1 SGHVS, CDR2 FQNEAQ. CDR3 size: 12 residues. DNA of the CDR3: TGTGCCAGCACCTTAGTGGGCTACGAGCAGTACTTC. Amino acids: CASTLVGYEQYF.

This clonotype was detected a few times. The chain recombines TRBV24-1 with TRBJ2-5, with D possibly TRBD2 on 7 matching bases. Trimming took off 5 bases at V and 5 bases at J, with 17 bases between the two ends. CDR1 and CDR2 from the germline V gene are KGHDR and SFDVKD. CDR3 length: 15 residues. The DNA of the CDR3 is TGTGCCACCAGTGGCCCGGAGGGGGGGCGGGAGACCCAGTACTTC. It translates to CATSGPEGGRETQYF.

There are a few counts of this clonotype. The V call is TRBV4-1, the J call TRBJ2-2; D possibly corresponds to TRBD1 (6 bases). Trimming took off 5 bases at V and 6 bases at J, with 13 bases between the two ends. This CDR3 comprises 14 residues. Germline V gene lookup returns CDR1 MGHRA and CDR2 YSYEKL. The CDR3 loop reads CASSARQAAGELFF. CDR3 DNA: TGCGCCAGCAGCGCAAGACAGGCGGCCGGGGAGCTGTTTTTT.

This clonotype occurred a few times. DNA for the CDR3: TGCAGTGCTCGGGACAGACTAGCCAAAAACATTCAGTACTTC. Protein product: CSARDRLAKNIQYF. This chain connects TRBV20-1 to TRBJ2-4; TRBD1 agrees at 7 bases. Unmatched junction bases numbered 4, after V lost 5 bases and J lost 0 bases. Germline CDR1 and CDR2: DFQATT and SNEGSKA (reference sequence). The CDR3 is made up of 14 amino acids.

The sample holds a few counts of this clonotype. The V call is TRBV18, the J call TRBJ1-1; no firm D call. The V gene lost 9 bases and the J gene lost 1 base, with 9 bases spanning the gap. The CDR3 is 12 residues long. Germline-derived CDR1 and CDR2 are KGHSH and LQKENI. CDR3 bases: TGTGCCAGGCCGCCACCGAACACTGAAGCTTTCTTT. Encoded protein: CARPPPNTEAFF.

This clonotype was seen ten or more times. The V and J genes are TRBV12-3 or TRBV12-4 and TRBJ1-1, with D possibly matching TRBD1 (6 bases). V was clipped by 5 bases and J by 2 bases, with 15 bases between them. This CDR3 region has 15 residues. CDR3 bases: TGTGCCAGCAGTGGGGGAGAGGGGGGTAACACTGAAGCTTTCTTT. It is translated as CASSGGEGGNTEAFF.

V and J are TRBV7-2 and TRBJ2-2; no clear D gene. The CDR3 length is 13 residues. The germline V gene encodes CDR1 SGHTA and CDR2 FQGNSA. V lost 2 bases and J 5 bases, leaving 6 bases between the germline ends. DNA of the CDR3: TGTGCCAGCAGCTTAAACCCGACCGGGGAGCTGTTTTTT. Translated, it gives CASSLNPTGELFF.

This clonotype came up a few times. This chain links TRBV5-1 with TRBJ2-1; TRBD2 matches 8 bases. Germline V gene sequence: CDR1 SGHRS, CDR2 YFSETQ. With V trimmed by 2 bases and J by 3 bases, 4 bases remained unmatched. The CDR3 consists of 15 residues. CDR3 loop: CASSLSSGVYNEQFF. CDR3 sequence (DNA): TGCGCCAGCAGCTTAAGTAGCGGGGTCTACAATGAGCAGTTCTTC.

J is TRBJ2-3 and V is TRBV20-1, with TRBD2 matching over 9 bases. After removal of 6 bases from V and 2 bases from J, the junction contained 3 bases not matched to a gene. CDR1 and CDR2 from the germline V gene are DFQATT and SNEGSKA (reference sequence). The CDR3 is made up of 13 amino acids. The CDR3 coding sequence is TGCAGTGCCGTAGCGGGGGCCACAGATACGCAGTATTTT. Translated, it gives CSAVAGATDTQYF.

The CDR3 DNA reads as TGTGCCACGACGAGGGGGGGCAACACCGGGGAGCTGTTTTTT. This codes for CATTRGGNTGELFF. The chain has TRBV9 and TRBJ2-2, with D possibly TRBD2 on 7 matching bases. Trimming removed 9 bases at V and 2 bases at J, with 14 bases between. In germline, CDR1 is SGDLS, CDR2 YYNGEE. The CDR3 totals 14 residues.

This clonotype was counted only a few times. The rearrangement links TRBV30 to TRBJ1-1; D ambiguous. The CDR3 has 11 residues. Trimming pared 5 bases from V and 6 bases from J, leaving 10 bases between. In germline, CDR1 is GTSNPN, CDR2 SVGIG (reference sequence). CDR3 residues: CAWGDGSEAFF. The CDR3 DNA is TGTGCCTGGGGTGACGGATCTGAAGCTTTCTTT.

This clonotype showed up many times. CDR3 amino acids: CASSRLLTDTQYF. In DNA, the CDR3 is TGCGCCAGCAGCCGTCTTCTCACGGATACGCAGTATTTT. This chain links TRBV4-3 with TRBJ2-3; no clear D. This CDR3 is 13 amino acids long. Looked up from germline, CDR1 is LGHNA and CDR2 is YSLEER. Trimming removed 4 bases at V and 6 bases at J, with 11 bases between.

This clonotype showed up just a few times. The V and J genes are TRBV5-1 and TRBJ1-4; D is undetermined. V lost 5 bases and J lost 6, with 8 bases in between. Germline CDR1 SGHRS, CDR2 YFSETQ. The CDR3 has 12 amino acids. CDR3 loop: CASRREDEKLFF. The CDR3 region has the DNA TGCGCCAGCAGGAGGGAAGATGAAAAACTGTTTTTT.

The chain couples TRBV3-1 to TRBJ2-1, with 7 bases lining up with TRBD2. Losses at the gene ends were 3 bases for V and 9 bases for J; bases not matched to a gene: 8. CDR1 LGHDT and CDR2 YNNKEL come from the germline V gene (reference sequence). The length of the CDR3 is 14 residues. This chain's CDR3 is CASSQVGEGSEQFF. The CDR3 DNA reads TGTGCCAGCAGCCAGGTCGGGGAGGGAAGTGAGCAGTTCTTC.

This clonotype was detected only a few times. The chain couples TRBV5-6 to TRBJ2-7, with D perhaps matching TRBD1 (5 bases). The germline CDR1 and CDR2 sequences are SGHDT and YYEEEE. CDR3 size: 13 residues. V shed 7 bases and J shed 4 bases, with 15 bases lying between them. The CDR3 reads CASGQGAGYEQYV. The CDR3 region has the DNA TGTGCCAGCGGGCAGGGCGCTGGGTACGAGCAGTACGTC.

This sequence joins TRBV5-1 and TRBJ2-7; D is possibly TRBD2 (5 bases). The CDR3 is made up of 14 amino acids. The V gene lost 5 bases and the J gene lost 2 bases, with 14 bases spanning the gap. The germline V gene has CDR1 SGHRS and CDR2 YFSETQ. The CDR3 region is CASSPDGGPYEQYF. CDR3 DNA sequence: TGCGCCAGCAGTCCTGACGGAGGTCCCTACGAGCAGTACTTC.

This clonotype was detected a few times. This sequence joins TRBV5-1 and TRBJ1-1, with unresolved D. Trimming cost V 5 bases and J 0 bases, with 8 bases left between them. The CDR3 length is 13 residues. The germline CDR1 and CDR2 sequences are SGHRS and YFSETQ. The CDR3 is CASRDTLNTEAFF. DNA of the CDR3: TGCGCCAGCAGAGACACGTTGAACACTGAAGCTTTCTTT.

The chain uses TRBV3-1 and TRBJ2-6; weak D call: TRBD1 (6 bases). CDR1 is LGHDT and CDR2 is YNNKEL in the germline V gene (reference sequence). CDR3 size: 14 residues. With 8 bases removed from V and 5 bases from J, the gap between germline ends came to 13 bases. The CDR3 region has the DNA TGTGCCAGCGAACGACAGGACAGGGCCAACGTCCTGACTTTC. The encoded protein is CASERQDRANVLTF.

This clonotype was observed many times. The chain recombines TRBV6-5 with TRBJ1-2, with 7 bases matching TRBD1. This CDR3 has 13 amino acids. After removal of 2 bases from V and 8 bases from J, the junction contained 5 bases not matched to a gene. The germline gives CDR1 MNHEY, CDR2 SVGAGI. CDR3 loop: CASSYRTGEGYTF. The CDR3, as DNA: TGTGCCAGCAGTTACCGGACAGGCGAAGGCTACACCTTC.

The rearrangement links TRBV12-3 or TRBV12-4 to TRBJ2-7; D unresolved. The CDR3 extends over 20 amino acids. V dropped 5 bases and J dropped 0 bases, with 29 bases sitting between them. The CDR3 spells CASSPYSRFSIVKSSYEQYF. The CDR3 DNA reads as TGTGCCAGCAGTCCATATTCCCGGTTTAGTATAGTAAAGAGCTCCTACGAGCAGTACTTC.

This clonotype came up many times. The CDR3 sequence is CASSQEGPPSTDTQYF. Written as DNA, the CDR3 is TGCGCCAGCAGCCAAGAGGGGCCTCCGTCCACAGATACGCAGTATTTT. This chain links TRBV4-1 with TRBJ2-3, with a tentative D call TRBD1 (5 bases). Between the trimmed V and J ends, which lost 0 bases and 2 bases, there was a span of 12 bases. The CDR3 has 16 residues. The V gene's germline CDR1 is MGHRA and CDR2 YSYEKL.